The clone carrying this TCR beta chain was observed many times. The antigen remains undetermined. This sample stems from a study of molecular identifiers for immune sequencing clone quantification. Points from the study as a whole: Same-barcode identical TCR molecules could make highly expanded clones look smaller than they are. Clones that exceeded 20 RNA copies held over 98% of effector molecules, yet under 1% in naive cells.

The CDR3 has 15 amino acids. CDR1 and CDR2 from the germline V gene are MDHEN and SYDVKM. Losses at the gene ends were 5 bases for V and 1 base for J; bases not matched to a gene: 6. TCRdb re-called the PCR reads through MiXCR, storing one row per CDR3 protein. This table has some 320,000 distinct CDR3 sequences, roughly a quarter appearing once. The sequenced sample consisted of naive CD8+ T cells from blood, with Jurkat cell RNA spiked in. Subset in this sample: FACS-sorted CD8+CD4-CCR7+CD45RA+ naive T cells. The chain combines TRBV28 with TRBJ2-5; 8 nucleotides agree with TRBD1. The sequence came from a human donor in good health. Some libraries in this study had Jurkat cell RNA spiked in. The CDR3 sequence: CASSPLTGAQETQYF. The CDR3 nucleotides read TGTGCCAGCAGTCCATTGACAGGGGCCCAAGAGACCCAGTACTTC.